This TCR beta chain was sequenced in a study of shared clonotypes between healthy human individuals. The CDR3 is made up of 16 amino acids. Trimming took 3 bases from V and 4 from J; bases not matched to a gene: 5. Per germline, CDR1 MGHRA and CDR2 YSYEKL. This table comes from immunoSEQ multiplex PCR, and its TCRdb copy is limited to in-frame clones, with some not included. The table shows hundreds of thousands of clones, with roughly 96% occurring only once. Naive CD8 isolation took CD45RO-negative cells positively selected for CCR7 and excluded terminally differentiated effector memory CD45RA+ cells.

J is TRBJ2-1 and V is TRBV4-1, with 11 bases identical to TRBD1. This TCR was sampled from a woman aged 25-40 years in good health. Sequencing was carried out using naive CD8+ T cells sorted from blood. CDR3 in amino acids: CASSQSGTGGYNEQFF. CDR3 nucleotide sequence: TGCGCCAGCAGCCAGTCCGGGACAGGGGGTTACAATGAGCAGTTCTTC.